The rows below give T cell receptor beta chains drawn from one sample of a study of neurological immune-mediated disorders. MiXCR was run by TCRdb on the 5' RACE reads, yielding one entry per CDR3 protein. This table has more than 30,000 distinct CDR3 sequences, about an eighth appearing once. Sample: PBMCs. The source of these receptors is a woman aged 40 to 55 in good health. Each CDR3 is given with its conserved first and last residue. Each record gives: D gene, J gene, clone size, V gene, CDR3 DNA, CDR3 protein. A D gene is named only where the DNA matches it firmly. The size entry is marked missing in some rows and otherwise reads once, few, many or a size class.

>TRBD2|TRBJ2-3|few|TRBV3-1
TGTGCCAGCAGCCAAAGTCTAGCGGCAGATACGCAGTATTTT
CASSQSLAADTQYF
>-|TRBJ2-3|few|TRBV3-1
TGTGCCAGCAGCCTCTCGGGGGCATACACAGATACGCAGTATTTT
CASSLSGAYTDTQYF
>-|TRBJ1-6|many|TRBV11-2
TGTGCCAGCAGCTTAGGCCCACAGGGCTCACCCCTCCACTTT
CASSLGPQGSPLHF
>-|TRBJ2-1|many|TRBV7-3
TGTGCCAGCAGCTTAAGCCCAGCAAGCGGGGAGCAGTTCTTC
CASSLSPASGEQFF
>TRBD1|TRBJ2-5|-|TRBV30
TGTGCCTGGACCGGGACAGCCCTGAGGGAGACCCAGTACTTC
CAWTGTALRETQYF
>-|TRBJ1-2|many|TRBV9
TGTGCCAGCAGCACCTTGGACGGTCGCGGCTACACCTTC
CASSTLDGRGYTF
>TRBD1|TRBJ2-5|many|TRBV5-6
TGTGCCAGCGAGGGACAGGGCACCCAAGAGACCCAGTACTTC
CASEGQGTQETQYF
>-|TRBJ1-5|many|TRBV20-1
TGCAGTGCTAGAGTTTTGGGGGATAGCAATCAGCCCCAGCATTTT
CSARVLGDSNQPQHF
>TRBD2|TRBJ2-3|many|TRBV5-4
TGTGCCAGCAGCCCCGCCCGGGCTAGCGGGGGCCCTGAGTCAGATACGCAGTATTTT
CASSPARASGGPESDTQYF
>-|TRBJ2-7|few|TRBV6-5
TGTGCCAGCAGTTTAGGGGCCGAGCAGTACTTC
CASSLGAEQYF
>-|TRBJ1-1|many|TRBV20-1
TGCAGTGCTAGATCAACCCGGCGGGGGGCTGAAGCTTTCTTT
CSARSTRRGAEAFF
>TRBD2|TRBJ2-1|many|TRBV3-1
TGTGCCAGCAGCCAAGGGACAAGCGGGAGAAATGAGCAGTTCTTC
CASSQGTSGRNEQFF
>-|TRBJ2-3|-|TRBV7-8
TGTGCCAGAAGATTAGTCCCCGGTAGGGATACGCAGTATTTT
CARRLVPGRDTQYF
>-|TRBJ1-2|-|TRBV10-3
TGTGCCATCAGTGGTCCCCGCGGGGGCTCAAACTCCTATGGCTACACCTTC
CAISGPRGGSNSYGYTF
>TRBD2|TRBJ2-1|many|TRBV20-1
TGCAGTCTGACTAGCGGGTACAATGAGCAGTTCTTC
CSLTSGYNEQFF
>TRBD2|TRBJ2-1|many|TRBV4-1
TGCGCCAGCAGCCAAGAGCGATTGCTAGCGGGGGGGCGGCGTGAGCAGTTCTTC
CASSQERLLAGGRREQFF
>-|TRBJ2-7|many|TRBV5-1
TGCGCCAGCAGCTTGGCCCGAGGGGACCCAAAGCAGTACTTC
CASSLARGDPKQYF
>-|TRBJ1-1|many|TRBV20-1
TGCAGTGCCCGGGGGGGGAACACTGAAGCTTTCTTT
CSARGGNTEAFF
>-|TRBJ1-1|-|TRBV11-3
TGTGCCAGCAGCTTAGCTATGGGTACTGAAGCTTTCTTT
CASSLAMGTEAFF
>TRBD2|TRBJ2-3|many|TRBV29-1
TGCAGCGTTGCCGGGACTAGCGGAGACACAGATACGCAGTATTTT
CSVAGTSGDTDTQYF
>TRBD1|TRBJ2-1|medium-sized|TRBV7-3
TGTGCCAGCAGCTTAACGCCGGGACAGGGTCTAAATGAGCAGTTCTTC
CASSLTPGQGLNEQFF
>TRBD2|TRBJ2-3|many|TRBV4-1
TGCGCCAGCGGACTAGCGGGGGGCCGCAGCACAGATACGCAGTATTTT
CASGLAGGRSTDTQYF
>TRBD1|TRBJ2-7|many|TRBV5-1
TGCGCCAGCAGCGGTCCCGGGACAGGGAGCGAGCAGTACTTC
CASSGPGTGSEQYF
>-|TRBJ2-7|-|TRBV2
TGTGCCAGCAGTGAAAGGAGGTTACAGTCCGGCGAGCAGTACTTC
CASSERRLQSGEQYF
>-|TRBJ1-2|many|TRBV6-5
TGTGCCAGCAGTTACCGGGGATCTGGCTACACCTTC
CASSYRGSGYTF
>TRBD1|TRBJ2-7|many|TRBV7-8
TGTGCCAGCAGCTTAGGTTATGACAGGGACGACTACGAGCAGTACTTC
CASSLGYDRDDYEQYF
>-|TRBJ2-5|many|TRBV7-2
TGTGCCAGCAGCTTAGTCGGGCAGGTCCAAGAGACCCAGTACTTC
CASSLVGQVQETQYF
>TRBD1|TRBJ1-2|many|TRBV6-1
TGTGCCAGCATCAATTTCTCCGGGACAGGGTCGGGCTACACCTTC
CASINFSGTGSGYTF
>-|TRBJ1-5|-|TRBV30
TGTGCCTGGAGTGGCGTGGGCAGTCAGCCCCAGCATTTT
CAWSGVGSQPQHF
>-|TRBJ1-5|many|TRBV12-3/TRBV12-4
TGTGCCAGCAGTCGGGACGGGGCCAATCAGCCCCAGCATTTT
CASSRDGANQPQHF
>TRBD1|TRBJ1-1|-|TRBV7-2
TGTGCCAGCAGCCTCGACAGGGTACCTTTGAACACTGAAGCTTTCTTT
CASSLDRVPLNTEAFF
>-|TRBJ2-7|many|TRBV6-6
TGTGCCAGCAGCCTCACAGGGATAGGCGAGCAGTACTTC
CASSLTGIGEQYF
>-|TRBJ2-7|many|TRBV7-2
TGTGCCAGCAGCTTAGGGGGGGGCACGGCTAGCGGAGGCTACGAGCAGTACTTC
CASSLGGGTASGGYEQYF
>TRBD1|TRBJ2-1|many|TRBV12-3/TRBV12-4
TGTGCCAGCAGTTTTGCTTCGGGACAGTTAGACTACAATGAGCAGTTCTTC
CASSFASGQLDYNEQFF
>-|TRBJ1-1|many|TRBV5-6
TGTGCCAGCAGCTTGGGGTGGTCCGGGGGGAACACTGAAGCTTTCTTT
CASSLGWSGGNTEAFF
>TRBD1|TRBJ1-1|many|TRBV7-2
TGTGCCAGCAGCAACCCGGGACAGGAGTCCCGGGACACTGAAGCTTTCTTT
CASSNPGQESRDTEAFF
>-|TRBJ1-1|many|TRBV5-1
TGCGCCAGCAGCTTGCAGGCCTCGAACACTGAAGCTTTCTTT
CASSLQASNTEAFF
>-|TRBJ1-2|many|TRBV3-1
TGTGCCAGCAGCCCCCGGCGGTTCTATGGCTACACCTTC
CASSPRRFYGYTF
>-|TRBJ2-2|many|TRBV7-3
TGTGCCAGCAGCTTTCTTGGCGGGGAGCTGTTTTTT
CASSFLGGELFF
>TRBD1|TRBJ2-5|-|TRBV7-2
TGTGCCAGCAGCTCGACAGGGGGGGAGACCCAGTACTTC
CASSSTGGETQYF
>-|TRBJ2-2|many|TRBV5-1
TGCGCCAGCAGCTCGGGAAACACCGGGGAGCTGTTTTTT
CASSSGNTGELFF
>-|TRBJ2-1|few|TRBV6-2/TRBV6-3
TGTGCCAGCGCGACAGATGTTGAGCAGTTCTTC
CASATDVEQFF
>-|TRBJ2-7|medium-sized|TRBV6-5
TGTGCCAGCAGTTACGCGATATCTGGCTCCTACGAGCAGTACTTC
CASSYAISGSYEQYF
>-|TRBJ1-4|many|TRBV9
TGTGCCAGCAGCGCCCAGCGGGGTCGGGTCGCAACTAATGAAAAACTGTTTTTT
CASSAQRGRVATNEKLFF
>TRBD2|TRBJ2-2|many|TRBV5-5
TGTGCCAGCAGCTCTGCCGGACTAGCGGGAGGGGCCGGGGAGCTGTTTTTT
CASSSAGLAGGAGELFF
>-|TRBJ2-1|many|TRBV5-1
TGCGCCAGCAGCTTACCAGGGCCCTACAATGAGCAGTTCTTC
CASSLPGPYNEQFF
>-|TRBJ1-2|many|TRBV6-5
TGTGCCAGCAGCGCCCGCCTAGGGATCTATGGCTACACCTTC
CASSARLGIYGYTF
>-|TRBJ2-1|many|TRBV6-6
TGTGCCAGCAGTTACGCCAGGGACAATGAGCAGTTCTTC
CASSYARDNEQFF
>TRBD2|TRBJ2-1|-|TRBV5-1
TGCGCCAGCAGCTTGGACGGTAGCGGGAGTACCAATGAGCAGTTCTTC
CASSLDGSGSTNEQFF
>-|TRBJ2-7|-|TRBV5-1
TGCGCCAGCAGTTCCCGACAGCATCCCGCCTACGAGCAGTACTTC
CASSSRQHPAYEQYF
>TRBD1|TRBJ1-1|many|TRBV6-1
TGTGCCAGCGGGGAAACAGGGGTAGCTGAAGCTTTCTTT
CASGETGVAEAFF
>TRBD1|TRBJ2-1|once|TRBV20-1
TGCAGTGCTGCGACAGGGTCGAATGAGGAGTTCTTC
CSAATGSNEEFF
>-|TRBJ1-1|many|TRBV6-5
TGTGCCAGCAGTGGACGACATGGATCTGAAGCTTTCTTT
CASSGRHGSEAFF